The T cell receptor beta chain described here comes from a study of OX40 agonist ivuxolimab in advanced cancers. Study-level findings and limits: Clonal expansion was among the lowest in partial responders at 0.1-3.0 mg/kg, especially CD8+.

A remark on this clone: What it binds is unknown.

Germline V gene lookup returns CDR1 SGHVS and CDR2 FNYEAQ. The CDR3 is made up of 21 amino acids. Deletions cut 5 bases from V and 0 bases from J, with 29 bases between. The repertoire was sequenced with immunoSEQ multiplex PCR; TCRdb's copy has only in-frame clones and lacks some. The table records over 5,500 clones, roughly 63% of them present only once. The source material was CD4+ or CD8+ T cells sorted from blood, sampled in a trial of the OX40 agonist ivuxolimab. The TCR sequence derives from an adult with an advanced solid tumor such as melanoma, head and neck, liver or kidney cancer. The chain employs TRBV7-6 and TRBJ2-1, with D perhaps TRBD1 (9 bases). The CDR3 reads CASSMRRTGELSGSSYNEQFF. The CDR3, as DNA: TGTGCCAGCAGCATGAGACGGACAGGGGAGTTGAGCGGGAGCTCCTACAATGAGCAGTTCTTC.